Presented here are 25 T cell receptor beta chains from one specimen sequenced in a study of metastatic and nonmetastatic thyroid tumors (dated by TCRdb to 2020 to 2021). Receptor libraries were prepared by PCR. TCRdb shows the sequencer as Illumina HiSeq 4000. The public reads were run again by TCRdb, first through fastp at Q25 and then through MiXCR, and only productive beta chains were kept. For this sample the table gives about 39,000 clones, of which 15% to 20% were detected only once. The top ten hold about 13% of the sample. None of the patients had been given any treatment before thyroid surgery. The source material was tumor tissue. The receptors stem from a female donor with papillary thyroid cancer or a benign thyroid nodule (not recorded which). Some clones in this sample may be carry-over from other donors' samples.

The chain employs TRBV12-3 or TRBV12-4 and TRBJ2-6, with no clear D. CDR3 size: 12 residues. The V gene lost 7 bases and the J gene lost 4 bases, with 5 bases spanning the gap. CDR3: CASTQGANVLTF. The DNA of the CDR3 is TGTGCCAGCACTCAAGGGGCCAACGTCCTGACTTTC.

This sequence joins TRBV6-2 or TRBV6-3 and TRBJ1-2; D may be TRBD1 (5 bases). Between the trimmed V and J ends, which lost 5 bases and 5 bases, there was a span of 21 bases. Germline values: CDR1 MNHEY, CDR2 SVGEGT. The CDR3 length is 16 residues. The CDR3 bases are TGTGCCAGCAGTCCCTACGCGGGGGAAAGGTGGTATGGCTACACCTTC. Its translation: CASSPYAGERWYGYTF.

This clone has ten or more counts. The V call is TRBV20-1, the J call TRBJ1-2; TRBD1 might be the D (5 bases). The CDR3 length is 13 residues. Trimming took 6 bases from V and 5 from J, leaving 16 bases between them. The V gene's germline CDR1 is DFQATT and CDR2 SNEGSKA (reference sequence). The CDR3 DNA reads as TGCAGTGCCGGTGAGGGGCTAGAGTATGGCTACACCTTC. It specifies CSAGEGLEYGYTF.

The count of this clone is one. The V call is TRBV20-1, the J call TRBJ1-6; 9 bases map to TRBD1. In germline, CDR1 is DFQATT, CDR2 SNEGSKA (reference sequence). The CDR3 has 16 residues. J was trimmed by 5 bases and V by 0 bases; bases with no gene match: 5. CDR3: CSAREGTGNHNSPLHF. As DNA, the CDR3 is TGCAGTGCTAGAGAAGGGACAGGGAACCATAATTCACCCCTCCACTTT.

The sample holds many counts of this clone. The CDR3 DNA reads TGTGCCAGCAGTACCCGGGACAGGGGGCTGAAAGAGACCCAGTACTTC. This encodes CASSTRDRGLKETQYF. This rearrangement joins TRBV12-3 or TRBV12-4 to TRBJ2-5, with 12 bases aligning to TRBD1. The CDR3 sequence is 16 residues long. J was trimmed by 3 bases and V by 5 bases; bases with no gene match: 7.

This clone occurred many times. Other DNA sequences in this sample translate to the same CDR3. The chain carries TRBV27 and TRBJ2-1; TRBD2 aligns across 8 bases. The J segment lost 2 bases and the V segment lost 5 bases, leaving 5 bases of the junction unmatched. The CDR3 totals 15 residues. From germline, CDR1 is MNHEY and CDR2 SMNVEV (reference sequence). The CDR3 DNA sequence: TGTGCCAGCAGTACACGGGGGGGACCCTACAATGAGCAGTTCTTC. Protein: CASSTRGGPYNEQFF.

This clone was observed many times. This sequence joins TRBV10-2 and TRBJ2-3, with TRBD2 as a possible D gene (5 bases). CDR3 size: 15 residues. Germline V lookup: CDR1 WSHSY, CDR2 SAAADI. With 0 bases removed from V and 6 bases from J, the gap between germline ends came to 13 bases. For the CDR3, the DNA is TGCGCCAGCAGTGAGTCTGGTAGCGTGCGGGATACGCAGTATTTT. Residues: CASSESGSVRDTQYF.

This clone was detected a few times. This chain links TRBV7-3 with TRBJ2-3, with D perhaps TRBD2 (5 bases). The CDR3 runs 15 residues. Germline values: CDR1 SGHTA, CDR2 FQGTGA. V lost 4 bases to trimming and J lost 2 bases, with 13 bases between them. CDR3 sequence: CASSSSGETTDTQYF. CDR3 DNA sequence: TGTGCCAGCAGCTCCAGCGGTGAGACCACAGATACGCAGTATTTT.

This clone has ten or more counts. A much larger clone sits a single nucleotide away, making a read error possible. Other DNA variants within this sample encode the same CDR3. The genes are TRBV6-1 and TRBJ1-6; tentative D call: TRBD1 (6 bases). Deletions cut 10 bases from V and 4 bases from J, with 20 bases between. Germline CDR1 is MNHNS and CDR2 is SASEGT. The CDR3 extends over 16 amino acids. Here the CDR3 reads CATPGQGRPYNSPLHF. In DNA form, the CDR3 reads TGTGCCACCCCAGGGCAGGGGCGTCCTTATAATTCACCCCTCCACTTT.

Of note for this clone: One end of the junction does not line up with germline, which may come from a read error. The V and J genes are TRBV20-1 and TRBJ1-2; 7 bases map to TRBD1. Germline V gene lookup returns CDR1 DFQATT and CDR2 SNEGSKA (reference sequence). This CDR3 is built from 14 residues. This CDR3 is CSSRHRQGPYCYTF. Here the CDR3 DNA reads TGCAGTTCTAGACACAGACAGGGACCGTATTGCTACACCTTC.

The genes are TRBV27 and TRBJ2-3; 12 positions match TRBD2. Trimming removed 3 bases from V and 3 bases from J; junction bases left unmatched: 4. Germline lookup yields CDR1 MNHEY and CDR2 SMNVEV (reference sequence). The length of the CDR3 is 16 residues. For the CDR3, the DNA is TGTGCCAGCAGTTTTGGGACTAGCGGGTTGACAGATACGCAGTATTTT. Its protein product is CASSFGTSGLTDTQYF.

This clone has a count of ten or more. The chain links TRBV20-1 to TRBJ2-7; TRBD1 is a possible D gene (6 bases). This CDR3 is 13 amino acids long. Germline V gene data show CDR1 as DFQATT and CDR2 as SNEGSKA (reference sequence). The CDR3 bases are TGCGCGGTTGGGGGCGGAACCTCCTACGAGCAGTACTTC. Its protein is CAVGGGTSYEQYF.

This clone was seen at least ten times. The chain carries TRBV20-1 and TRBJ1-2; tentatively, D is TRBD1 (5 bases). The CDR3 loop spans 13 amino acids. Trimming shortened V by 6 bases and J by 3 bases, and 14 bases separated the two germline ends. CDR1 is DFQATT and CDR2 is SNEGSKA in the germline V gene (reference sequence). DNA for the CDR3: TGCAGTGCCGGGGACGGGACGGACTATGGCTACACCTTC. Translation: CSAGDGTDYGYTF.

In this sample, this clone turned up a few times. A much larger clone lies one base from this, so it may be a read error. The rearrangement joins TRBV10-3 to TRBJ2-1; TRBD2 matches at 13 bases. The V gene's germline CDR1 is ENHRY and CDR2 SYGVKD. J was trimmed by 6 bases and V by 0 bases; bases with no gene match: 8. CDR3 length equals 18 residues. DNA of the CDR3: TGTGCCATCAGTGAGTCAGCCGGGACTAGCGGGAACGTCAATGAGCAGTTCTTC. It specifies CAISESAGTSGNVNEQFF.

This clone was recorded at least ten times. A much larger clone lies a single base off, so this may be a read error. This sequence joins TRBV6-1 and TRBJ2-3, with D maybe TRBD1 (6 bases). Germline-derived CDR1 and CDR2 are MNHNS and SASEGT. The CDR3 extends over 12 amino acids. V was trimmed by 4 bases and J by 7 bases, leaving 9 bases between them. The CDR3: CASSGGRYTQYF. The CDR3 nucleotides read TGTGCCAGCAGTGGGGGGCGGTATACGCAGTATTTT.

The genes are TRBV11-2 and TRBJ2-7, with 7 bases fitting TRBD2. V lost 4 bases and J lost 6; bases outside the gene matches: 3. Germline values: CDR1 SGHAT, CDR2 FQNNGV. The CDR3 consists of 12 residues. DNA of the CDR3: TGTGCCAGCAGCTCGGGACTATCCGAGCAGTACTTC. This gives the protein CASSSGLSEQYF. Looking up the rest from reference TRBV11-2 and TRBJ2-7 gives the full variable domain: EAGVAQSPRYKIIEKRQSVAFWCNPISGHATLYWYQQILGQGPKLLIQFQNNGVVDDSQLPKDRFSAERLKGVDSTLKIQPAKLEDSAVYLCASSSGLSEQYFGPGTRLTVT.

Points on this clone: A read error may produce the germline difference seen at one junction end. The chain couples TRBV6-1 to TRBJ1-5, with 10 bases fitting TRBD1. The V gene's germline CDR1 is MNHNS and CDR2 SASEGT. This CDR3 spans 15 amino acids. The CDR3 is CARRRDRGSNKPQHF. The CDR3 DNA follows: TGTGCCAGAAGGAGGGACAGGGGTAGCAATAAGCCCCAGCATTTT.

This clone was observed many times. DNA for the CDR3: TGCGCCAGCAGCCAAGGGGTAAGAAGCTATGGCTACACCTTC. Amino acid sequence: CASSQGVRSYGYTF. The chain is built from TRBV4-3 and TRBJ1-2; no clear D gene. Trimming removed 1 base from V and 4 bases from J, with 10 bases in between. The CDR3 runs to 14 residues. Germline lookup yields CDR1 LGHNA and CDR2 YSLEER.

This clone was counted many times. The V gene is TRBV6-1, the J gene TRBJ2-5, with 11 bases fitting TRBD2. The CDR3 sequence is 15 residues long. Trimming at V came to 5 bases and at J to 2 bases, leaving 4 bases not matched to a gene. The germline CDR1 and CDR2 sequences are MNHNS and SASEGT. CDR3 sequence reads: CASSLAGGGQETQYF. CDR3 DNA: TGTGCCAGCAGTTTAGCGGGGGGGGGACAAGAGACCCAGTACTTC.

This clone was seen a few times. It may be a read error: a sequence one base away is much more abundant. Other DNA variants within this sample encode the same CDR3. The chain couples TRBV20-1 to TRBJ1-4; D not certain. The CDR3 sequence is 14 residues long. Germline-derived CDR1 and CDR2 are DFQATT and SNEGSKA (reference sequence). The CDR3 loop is CSARERSPFEKLFF. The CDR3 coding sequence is TGCAGCGCTAGAGAGCGGAGCCCCTTTGAAAAACTGTTTTTT.

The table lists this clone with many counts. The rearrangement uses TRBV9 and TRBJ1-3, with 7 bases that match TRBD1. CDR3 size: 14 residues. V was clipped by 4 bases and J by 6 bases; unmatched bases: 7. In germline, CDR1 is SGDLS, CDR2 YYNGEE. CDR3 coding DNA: TGTGCCAGCAGCAGGGACAGTCATGTAAACACCATATATTTT. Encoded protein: CASSRDSHVNTIYF.

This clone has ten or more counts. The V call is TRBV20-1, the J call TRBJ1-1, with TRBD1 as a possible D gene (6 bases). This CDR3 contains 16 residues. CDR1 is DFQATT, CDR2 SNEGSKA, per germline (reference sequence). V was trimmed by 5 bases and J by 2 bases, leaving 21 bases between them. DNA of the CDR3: TGCAGTGCTGGGGGGCTCGCGGGGAGAGTAAACACTGAAGCTTTCTTT. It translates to CSAGGLAGRVNTEAFF.

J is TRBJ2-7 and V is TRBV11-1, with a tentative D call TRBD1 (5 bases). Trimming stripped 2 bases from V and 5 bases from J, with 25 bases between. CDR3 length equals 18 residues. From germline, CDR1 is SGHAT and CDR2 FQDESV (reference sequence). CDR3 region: CASSLPRPEFQGLNEQYV. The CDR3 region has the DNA TGTGCCAGCAGCTTACCCCGACCCGAGTTTCAGGGTTTGAACGAGCAGTACGTC.

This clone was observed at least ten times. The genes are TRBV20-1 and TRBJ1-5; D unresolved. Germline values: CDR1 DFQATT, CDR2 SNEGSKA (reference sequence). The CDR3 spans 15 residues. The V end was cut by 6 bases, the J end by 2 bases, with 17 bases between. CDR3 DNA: TGCAGTGCCCTTATTCACCGGGAGGGCAATCAGCCCCAGCATTTT. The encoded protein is CSALIHREGNQPQHF.

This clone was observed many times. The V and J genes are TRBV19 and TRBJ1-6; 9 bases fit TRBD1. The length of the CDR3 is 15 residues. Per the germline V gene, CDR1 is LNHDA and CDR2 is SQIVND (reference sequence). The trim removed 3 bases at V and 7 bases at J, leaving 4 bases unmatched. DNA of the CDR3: TGTGCCAGTAGTATGGGACAGGGTGGAAATTCACCCCTCCACTTT. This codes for CASSMGQGGNSPLHF.